This T cell receptor (beta chain) was documented in a study of spatial heterogeneity in lung cancer. TCRdb analysed the 5' RACE reads with MiXCR anew, one entry per CDR3 protein. The sample carries more than 60,000 distinct CDR3 sequences, roughly 8% recorded once. This clonotype was seen many times. With 4 bases clipped from V and 6 bases from J, the junction kept 16 bases outside the gene matches. Germline lookup yields CDR1 SEHNR and CDR2 FQNEAQ (reference sequence). CDR3 size: 17 residues. Time point specified: sample taken at primary tumor resection. Patients with untreated early-stage non-small cell lung cancer, numbering more than 55, were the donors. Whole RNA, which was extracted from tumor, nontumor lung tissue or frozen PBMC, was sequenced without any cell sorting.

The sequenced sample was PBMCs, obtained at surgery. This rearrangement joins TRBV7-9 to TRBJ2-7, with 9 bases that match TRBD1. This clonotype was obtained from a male donor with early-stage non-small cell lung cancer. The CDR3 DNA is TGTGCCAGCAGCTCAACAGGGGGCGACCTCTGGGCCCTCGAGCAGTACTTC. It is translated as CASSSTGGDLWALEQYF.